These T cell receptor beta chains were read from a single sample in a study of blood T cell repertoires in COVID-19. Data came from immunoSEQ multiplex PCR; TCRdb stores just in-frame clones and leaves some out. The sample has some 210,000 clones, 89% seen once; the top ten hold 4.8%. The sequenced sample was peripheral blood. The receptor set was obtained from a woman between 40 and 50 years old with acute or convalescent COVID-19. CDR3s leave out the opening cysteine and the closing phenylalanine or tryptophan. D genes are given only for firm matches.

TRBV9 | . | ASSVGGRGNTEAF
TRBV6-1 | TRBD1 | ASSESGQITEAF
TRBV5-6 | TRBD2 | ASSWTSGAETQY
TRBV11-2 | . | ASSRGGSGNTIY
TRBV7-9 | TRBD2 | ASSFPSGGSQGSEQF
TRBV6-6 | TRBD1 | ASSPGQGLRETQY
TRBV7-8 | . | ASSLEEGARTEAF
TRBV3-1/TRBV3-2 | . | ASSHNRNTEAF
TRBV6-5 | TRBD1 | ASSIQGAGGYT
TRBV18 | . | ASSPARLTTEAF